Each of the 24 T cell receptor beta chains below was sequenced from the same sample in a study of OX40 agonist ivuxolimab in advanced cancers. Here immunoSEQ multiplex PCR was the method, and the copy in TCRdb shows in-frame clones only, minus some. The sample carries 60,000 to 95,000 clones, about nine tenths recorded once. The sample was CD4+ or CD8+ T cells sorted from blood, taken in a trial of the OX40 agonist ivuxolimab. All receptors derive from an adult with an advanced solid tumor such as melanoma, head and neck, liver or kidney cancer.

The chain has TRBV28 and TRBJ2-7, with TRBD2 matching over 7 bases. The CDR3 extends over 15 amino acids. With 6 bases clipped from V and 4 bases from J, the junction kept 12 bases outside the gene matches. Per germline, CDR1 MDHEN and CDR2 SYDVKM. CDR3 sequence reads: CASSHPGREGYEQYF. The CDR3 DNA follows: TGTGCCAGCAGCCACCCAGGAAGGGAGGGATACGAGCAGTACTTC. Full variable domain (missing parts from reference TRBV28 and TRBJ2-7): DVKVTQSSRYLVKRTGEKVFLECVQDMDHENMFWYRQDPGLGLRLIYFSYDVKMKEKGDIPEGYSVSREKKERFSLILESASTNQTSMYLCASSHPGREGYEQYFGPGTRLTVT.

The chain employs TRBV10-3 and TRBJ2-3; TRBD1 aligns across 9 bases. The ends lost 6 bases at V and 2 bases at J; junction bases unmatched: 9. The CDR3 has 16 amino acids. Germline V CDR1 and CDR2: ENHRY, SYGVKD. The CDR3 sequence: CAIRTPRQGDTDTQYF. CDR3 coding DNA: TGTGCCATCAGAACGCCAAGACAGGGGGACACAGATACGCAGTATTTT.

V usage is TRBV19 and J usage is TRBJ2-1; TRBD1 aligns across 7 bases. The CDR3 length is 15 residues. J lost 6 bases, V lost 6 bases, and 11 bases had no gene match. Per germline, CDR1 LNHDA and CDR2 SQIVND (reference sequence). The CDR3 DNA follows: TGTGCCAGTAGCTTACAGGGGATTGCTACCAATGAGCAGTTCTTC. Encoded protein: CASSLQGIATNEQFF.

The gene calls are TRBV5-1 and TRBJ1-2; TRBD1 is a possible D gene (6 bases). The length of the CDR3 is 14 residues. In germline, CDR1 is SGHRS, CDR2 YFSETQ. V lost 6 bases and J lost 2, with 14 bases in between. For the CDR3, the DNA is TGCGCCAGCAAACCAGGGCAGGGGAACTATGGCTACACCTTC. This sequence encodes CASKPGQGNYGYTF.

The rearrangement joins TRBV28 to TRBJ2-7, with D tentatively TRBD1 (6 bases). This CDR3 is built from 14 residues. The V gene lost 6 bases and the J gene lost 1 base, with 13 bases spanning the gap. The V gene's germline CDR1 is MDHEN and CDR2 SYDVKM. The DNA for the CDR3 is TGTGCCAGCAGATCCCCACAGGGATCCTACGAGCAGTACTTC. Encoded protein: CASRSPQGSYEQYF.

The chain links TRBV28 to TRBJ2-1; 7 nucleotides agree with TRBD1. Germline CDR1 MDHEN, CDR2 SYDVKM. The V and J ends lost 6 bases and 5 bases, in that order; junction bases with no gene match: 10. The CDR3 covers 15 residues. CDR3 loop: CASSIPGGRDNEQFF. The CDR3, as DNA: TGTGCCAGCAGCATACCAGGGGGAAGGGACAATGAGCAGTTCTTC.

This chain joins TRBV11-2 and TRBJ2-5; the D is unclear. Germline CDR1 and CDR2: SGHAT and FQNNGV. The CDR3 runs 12 residues. The V end lost 4 bases, the J end lost 4 bases, and 7 bases lay between the germline ends. Here the CDR3 DNA reads TGTGCCAGCAGCTCGGCGGCAGAGACCCAGTACTTC. Translating gives CASSSAAETQYF.

The V gene is TRBV9, the J gene TRBJ2-3; possibly TRBD1 for D (5 bases). With 6 bases removed from V and 3 bases from J, the gap between germline ends came to 17 bases. The CDR3 totals 15 residues. CDR1 is SGDLS, CDR2 YYNGEE, per germline. CDR3 bases: TGTGCCAGCACTGAGACAGCGCTGGGGACAGATACGCAGTATTTT. It codes for CASTETALGTDTQYF.

V and J are TRBV2 and TRBJ1-3, with 9 bases lining up with TRBD1. There are 14 residues in the CDR3. Germline loops: CDR1 SNHLY, CDR2 FYNNEI. The V segment lost 11 bases and the J segment 4 bases; nucleotides outside the gene matches: 9. CDR3 bases: TGTGCCTCAAGGGGACAGGGTGCCGGAAACACCATATATTTT. This sequence encodes CASRGQGAGNTIYF.

This rearrangement joins TRBV5-5 to TRBJ1-3; D call uncertain. Germline CDR1 and CDR2: SGHKS and YYEKEE (reference sequence). Between the trimmed V and J ends, which lost 4 bases and 0 bases, there was a span of 11 bases. The CDR3 is 15 residues long. Here the CDR3 DNA reads TGTGCCAGCAGCCTCATCACGAGCTCTGGAAACACCATATATTTT. This codes for CASSLITSSGNTIYF.

The chain couples TRBV7-2 to TRBJ2-2, with 7 bases lining up with TRBD1. The CDR3 loop spans 16 amino acids. From germline, CDR1 is SGHTA and CDR2 FQGNSA. With 0 bases clipped from V and 2 bases from J, the junction kept 3 bases outside the gene matches. The CDR3 loop reads CASSLAGTVNTGELFF. DNA of the CDR3: TGTGCCAGCAGCTTAGCCGGGACAGTTAACACCGGGGAGCTGTTTTTT.

This chain uses TRBV6-1 with TRBJ2-1; D is undetermined. This CDR3 comprises 11 residues. CDR1 is MNHNS and CDR2 is SASEGT in the germline V gene. Trimming took 6 bases from V and 8 from J, leaving 8 bases between them. The CDR3 sequence is CASSILDEQFF. CDR3 bases: TGTGCCAGCAGCATCCTTGATGAGCAGTTCTTC.

In this sample, this clone turned up once. V is TRBV7-6 and J is TRBJ2-5; D remains ambiguous. Per germline, CDR1 SGHVS and CDR2 FNYEAQ. This CDR3 is built from 17 residues. V was clipped by 2 bases and J by 5 bases, with 21 bases between them. CDR3 in DNA: TGTGCCAGCAGCTTAAATGGCCTAGTCGCGGTGGGGGAGACCCAGTACTTC. Protein sequence: CASSLNGLVAVGETQYF. Variable domain in full (rest from reference TRBV7-6 and TRBJ2-5): GAGVSQSPRYKVTKRGQDVALRCDPISGHVSLYWYRQALGQGPEFLTYFNYEAQQDKSGLPNDRFSAERPEGSISTLTIQRTEQRDSAMYRCASSLNGLVAVGETQYFGPGTRLLVL.

About this clone: The same CDR3 is also encoded by other DNA sequences in this sample. The chain uses TRBV7-9 and TRBJ1-4, with 9 bases identical to TRBD1. The CDR3 length is 14 residues. V shed 5 bases, J shed 8 bases, and the junction held 6 bases outside the gene matches. The germline CDR1 and CDR2 sequences are SEHNR and FQNEAQ (reference sequence). CDR3 DNA: TGTGCCAGCAGCCTACAGGGGGCGGGAGAAAAACTGTTTTTT. Translation gives CASSLQGAGEKLFF.

The genes are TRBV10-3 and TRBJ2-2; D gene uncertain. The CDR3 has 15 amino acids. Germline V gene sequence: CDR1 ENHRY, CDR2 SYGVKD. V dropped 2 bases and J dropped 2 bases, with 9 bases sitting between them. CDR3 DNA sequence: TGTGCCATCAGTGAGCGACAAACTAACACCGGGGAGCTGTTTTTT. Protein product: CAISERQTNTGELFF.

This clone was counted between two and nine times. The identical CDR3 is also encoded by other nucleotide sequences in the sample. The chain carries TRBV18 and TRBJ1-1; 10 nucleotides line up with TRBD1. The V gene end was trimmed by 2 bases and the J gene end by 5 bases; junction bases not matched to a gene: 5. This CDR3 is 15 amino acids long. From germline, CDR1 is KGHSH and CDR2 LQKENI. The CDR3 DNA reads TGTGCCAGCTCACCATTGACAGGGGGCGGGACTGAAGCTTTCTTT. Its translation: CASSPLTGGGTEAFF.

The V and J genes are TRBV7-6 and TRBJ1-2; D remains ambiguous. CDR3 size: 18 residues. Germline CDR1 is SGHVS and CDR2 is FNYEAQ. Trimming pared 0 bases from V and 2 bases from J, leaving 19 bases between. The CDR3 region has the DNA TGTGCCAGCAGCTTAGCCCCCCAGTTAGCGGGTCTAAACTATGGCTACACCTTC. Residues: CASSLAPQLAGLNYGYTF.

This chain links TRBV2 with TRBJ1-4; 7 nucleotides line up with TRBD1. The CDR3 totals 13 residues. V trimming: 6 bases; J trimming: 7 bases; junction bases outside the gene matches: 5. Germline CDR1 is SNHLY and CDR2 is FYNNEI. The CDR3 loop is CASRGQALEKLFF. In nucleotides, the CDR3 is TGTGCCAGCAGAGGACAGGCCCTTGAAAAACTGTTTTTT.

The chain recombines TRBV7-3 with TRBJ1-3; D unclear. The CDR3 spans 13 residues. Trimming took 1 base from V and 9 from J, leaving 10 bases between them. The V gene's germline CDR1 is SGHTA and CDR2 FQGTGA. CDR3 loop: CASSLRPSGTIYF. In DNA form, the CDR3 reads TGTGCCAGCAGCTTAAGGCCATCTGGCACCATATATTTT.

This sequence joins TRBV7-2 and TRBJ2-1, with D possibly TRBD2 on 6 matching bases. The length of the CDR3 is 15 residues. Trimming cost V 2 bases and J 5 bases, with 13 bases left between them. In germline, CDR1 is SGHTA, CDR2 FQGNSA. The CDR3 loop is CASSLSREANNEQFF. The CDR3 region has the DNA TGTGCCAGCAGCTTAAGCAGGGAGGCAAACAATGAGCAGTTCTTC.

A single count supports this clone. The chain combines TRBV2 with TRBJ2-2, with D possibly TRBD1 on 6 matching bases. V lost 7 bases to trimming and J lost 2 bases, with 11 bases between them. CDR3 length: 14 amino acids. Germline V gene lookup returns CDR1 SNHLY and CDR2 FYNNEI. CDR3 in DNA: TGTGCCAGCACCCGGGACACTAACACCGGGGAGCTGTTTTTT. Translation gives CASTRDTNTGELFF.

The rearrangement joins TRBV27 to TRBJ2-3, with 8 bases identical to TRBD2. The CDR3 is 20 residues long. The germline gives CDR1 MNHEY, CDR2 SMNVEV (reference sequence). V shed 0 bases, J shed 2 bases, and the junction held 16 bases outside the gene matches. CDR3 sequence (DNA): TGTGCCAGCAGTTTATCACGCTTGCGGGGGGTAACTCCGAACACAGATACGCAGTATTTT. This codes for CASSLSRLRGVTPNTDTQYF.

As concerns this clone: This sample includes further DNA sequences coding for the same CDR3. This chain joins TRBV6-5 and TRBJ1-4; D is undetermined. The V end lost 5 bases, the J end lost 0 bases, and 10 bases lay between the germline ends. Germline CDR1 MNHEY, CDR2 SVGAGI. CDR3 size: 15 residues. The CDR3 DNA reads TGTGCCAGCAGTGCCGGGCTTGCAACTAATGAAAAACTGTTTTTT. Its protein product is CASSAGLATNEKLFF.

This clone was counted a single time. V gene TRBV7-2 combines with J gene TRBJ2-7; 9 positions match TRBD1. V dropped 5 bases and J dropped 7; count of bases not matched to a gene: 9. CDR1 is SGHTA and CDR2 is FQGNSA in the germline V gene. This CDR3 comprises 14 residues. As DNA, the CDR3 is TGTGCCAGCAGCGCCGGGACAGGGTTAGGGGAGCAGTACTTC. Amino acids: CASSAGTGLGEQYF.